This T cell receptor (beta chain) was recovered during a study of blood T cell repertoires in COVID-19. Turning to the study itself: COVID-19 samples from acute and convalescent phases originated in the United States, Italy and Spain. PBMCs, B-cell-depleted T cells, or T cells were the source of the cDNA or gDNA that made up the material.

The assay was immunoSEQ multiplex PCR, and TCRdb's table has in-frame clones only and misses some. The top ten clones hold 8.3% of a sample with 150,000 to 190,000 clones, roughly 81% of them seen once. This receptor was identified in a woman aged 55 to 70 with COVID-19, enrolled during active disease. The sequenced sample was peripheral blood.

Here the CDR3 DNA reads TGTGCCAGCAGCTTAGGAGTGGGGGGCTACGAGCAGTACGTC. Translating gives CASSLGVGGYEQYV. The gene calls are TRBV11-2 and TRBJ2-7, with D tentatively TRBD2 (6 bases). Trimming removed 1 base from V and 3 bases from J, with 10 bases in between. Per germline, CDR1 SGHAT and CDR2 FQNNGV. The CDR3 runs to 14 residues.